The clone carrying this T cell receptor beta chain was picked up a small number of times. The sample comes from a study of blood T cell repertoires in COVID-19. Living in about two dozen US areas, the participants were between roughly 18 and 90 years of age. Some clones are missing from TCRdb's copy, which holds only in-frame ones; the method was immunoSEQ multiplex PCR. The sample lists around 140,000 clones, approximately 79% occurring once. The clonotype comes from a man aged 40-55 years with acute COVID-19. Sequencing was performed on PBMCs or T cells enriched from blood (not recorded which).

The CDR3 reads CASSLDGSWTDTQYF. In DNA form, the CDR3 reads TGCGCCAGCAGCTTGGACGGGAGTTGGACAGATACGCAGTATTTT. The gene calls are TRBV5-1 and TRBJ2-3; weak D call: TRBD2 (6 bases). Trimming stripped 0 bases from V and 3 bases from J, with 11 bases between. Germline V lookup: CDR1 SGHRS, CDR2 YFSETQ. The CDR3 runs 15 residues.